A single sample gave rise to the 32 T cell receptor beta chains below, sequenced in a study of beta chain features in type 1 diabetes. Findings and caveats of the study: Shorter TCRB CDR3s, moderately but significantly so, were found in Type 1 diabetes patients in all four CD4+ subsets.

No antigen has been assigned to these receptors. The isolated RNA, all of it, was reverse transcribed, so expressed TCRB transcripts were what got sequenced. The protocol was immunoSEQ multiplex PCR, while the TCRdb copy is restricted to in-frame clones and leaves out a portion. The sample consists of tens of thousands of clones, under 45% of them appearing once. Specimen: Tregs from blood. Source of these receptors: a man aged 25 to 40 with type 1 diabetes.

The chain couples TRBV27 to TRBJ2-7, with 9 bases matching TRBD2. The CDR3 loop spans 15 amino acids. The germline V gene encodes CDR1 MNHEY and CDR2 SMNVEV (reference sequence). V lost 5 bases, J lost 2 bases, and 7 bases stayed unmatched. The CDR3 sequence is CASSGEREVPYEQYF. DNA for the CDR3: TGTGCCAGCAGTGGCGAGCGGGAGGTCCCCTACGAGCAGTACTTC.

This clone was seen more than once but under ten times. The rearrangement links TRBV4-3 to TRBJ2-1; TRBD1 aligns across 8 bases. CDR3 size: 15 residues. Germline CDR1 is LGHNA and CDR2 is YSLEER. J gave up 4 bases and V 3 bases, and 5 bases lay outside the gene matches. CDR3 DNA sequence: TGCGCCAGCAGCCAGGGACAGGTCGGATACAATGAGCAGTTCTTC. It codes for CASSQGQVGYNEQFF.

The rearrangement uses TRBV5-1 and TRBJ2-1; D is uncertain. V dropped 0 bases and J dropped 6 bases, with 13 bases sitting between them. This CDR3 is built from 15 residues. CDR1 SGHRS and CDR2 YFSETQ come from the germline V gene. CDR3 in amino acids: CASSLAEVLTNEQFF. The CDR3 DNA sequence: TGCGCCAGCAGCTTGGCCGAGGTGTTGACCAATGAGCAGTTCTTC.

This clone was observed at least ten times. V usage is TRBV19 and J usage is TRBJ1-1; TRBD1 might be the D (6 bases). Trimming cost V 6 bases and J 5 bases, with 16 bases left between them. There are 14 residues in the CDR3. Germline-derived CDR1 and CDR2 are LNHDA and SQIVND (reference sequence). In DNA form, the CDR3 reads TGTGCCAGTAGCCGGCGGGGGGCGTTTACTGAAGCTTTCTTT. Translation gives CASSRRGAFTEAFF. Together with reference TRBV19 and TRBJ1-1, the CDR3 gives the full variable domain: DGGITQSPKYLFRKEGQNVTLSCEQNLNHDAMYWYRQDPGQGLRLIYYSQIVNDFQKGDIAEGYSVSREKKESFPLTVTSAQKNPTAFYLCASSRRGAFTEAFFGQGTRLTVV.

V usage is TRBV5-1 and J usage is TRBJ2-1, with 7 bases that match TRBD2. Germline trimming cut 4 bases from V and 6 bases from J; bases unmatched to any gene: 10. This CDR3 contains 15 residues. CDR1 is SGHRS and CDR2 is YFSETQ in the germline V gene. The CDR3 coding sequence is TGCGCCAGCAGCGTGGTACCCGGGACTACCAATGAGCAGTTCTTC. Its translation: CASSVVPGTTNEQFF. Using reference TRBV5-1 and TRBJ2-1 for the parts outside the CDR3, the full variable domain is KAGVTQTPRYLIKTRGQQVTLSCSPISGHRSVSWYQQTPGQGLQFLFEYFSETQRNKGNFPGRFSGRQFSNSRSEMNVSTLELGDSALYLCASSVVPGTTNEQFFGPGTRLTVL.

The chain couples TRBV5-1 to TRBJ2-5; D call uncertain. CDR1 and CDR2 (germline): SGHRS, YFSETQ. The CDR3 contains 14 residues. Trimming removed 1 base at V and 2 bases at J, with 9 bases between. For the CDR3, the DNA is TGCGCCAGCAGCTTGTTTGCGGCGCAAGAGACCCAGTACTTC. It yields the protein CASSLFAAQETQYF.

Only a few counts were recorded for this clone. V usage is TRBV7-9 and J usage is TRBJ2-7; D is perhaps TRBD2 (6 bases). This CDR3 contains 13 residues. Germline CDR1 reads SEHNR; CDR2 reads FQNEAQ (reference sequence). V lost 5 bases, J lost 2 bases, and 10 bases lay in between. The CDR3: CASSRDLTYEQYF. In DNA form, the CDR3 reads TGTGCCAGCAGCCGGGACTTAACCTACGAGCAGTACTTC.

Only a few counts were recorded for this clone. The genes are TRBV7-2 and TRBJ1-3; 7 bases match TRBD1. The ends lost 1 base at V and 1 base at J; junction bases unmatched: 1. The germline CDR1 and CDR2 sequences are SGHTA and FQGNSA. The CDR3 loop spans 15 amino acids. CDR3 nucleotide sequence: TGTGCCAGCAGCTTAGTACAGGGGTCTGGAAACACCATATATTTT. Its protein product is CASSLVQGSGNTIYF.

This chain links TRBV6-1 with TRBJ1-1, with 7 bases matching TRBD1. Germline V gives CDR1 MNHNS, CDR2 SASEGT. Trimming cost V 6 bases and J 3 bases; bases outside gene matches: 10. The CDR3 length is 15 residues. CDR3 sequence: CASRTGLGGHTEAFF. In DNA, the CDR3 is TGTGCCAGCAGGACAGGGTTAGGAGGACACACTGAAGCTTTCTTT.

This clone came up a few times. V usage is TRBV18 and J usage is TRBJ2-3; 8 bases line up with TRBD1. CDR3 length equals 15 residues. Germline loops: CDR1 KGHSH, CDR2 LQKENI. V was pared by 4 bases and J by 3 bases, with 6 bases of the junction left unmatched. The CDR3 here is CASSLTTGATDTQYF. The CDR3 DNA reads TGTGCCAGCTCACTCACGACAGGGGCTACAGATACGCAGTATTTT.

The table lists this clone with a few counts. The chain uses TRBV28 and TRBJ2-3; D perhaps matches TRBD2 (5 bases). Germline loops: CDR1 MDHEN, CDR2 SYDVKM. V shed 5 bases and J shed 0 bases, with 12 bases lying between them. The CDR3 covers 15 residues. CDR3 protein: CASSPPGGSTDTQYF. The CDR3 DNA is TGTGCCAGCAGTCCTCCGGGCGGGAGCACAGATACGCAGTATTTT.

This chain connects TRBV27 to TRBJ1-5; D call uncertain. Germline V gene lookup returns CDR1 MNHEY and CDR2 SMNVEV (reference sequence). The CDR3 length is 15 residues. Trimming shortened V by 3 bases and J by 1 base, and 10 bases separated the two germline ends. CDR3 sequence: CASSFVGVSNQPQHF. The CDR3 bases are TGTGCCAGCAGTTTTGTGGGCGTCAGCAATCAGCCCCAGCATTTT.

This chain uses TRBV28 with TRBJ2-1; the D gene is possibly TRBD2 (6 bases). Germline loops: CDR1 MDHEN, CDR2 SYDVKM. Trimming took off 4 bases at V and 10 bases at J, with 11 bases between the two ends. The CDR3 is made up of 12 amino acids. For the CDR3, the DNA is TGTGCCAGCAGTTGGGGGAGGCGCGAGCAGTTCTTC. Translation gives CASSWGRREQFF.

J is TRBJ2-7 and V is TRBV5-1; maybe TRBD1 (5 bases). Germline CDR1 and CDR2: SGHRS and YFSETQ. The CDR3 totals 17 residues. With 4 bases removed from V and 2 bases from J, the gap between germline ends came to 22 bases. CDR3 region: CASSSMDQGDFPYEQYF. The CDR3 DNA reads TGCGCCAGCAGCAGCATGGACCAGGGCGACTTCCCCTACGAGCAGTACTTC.

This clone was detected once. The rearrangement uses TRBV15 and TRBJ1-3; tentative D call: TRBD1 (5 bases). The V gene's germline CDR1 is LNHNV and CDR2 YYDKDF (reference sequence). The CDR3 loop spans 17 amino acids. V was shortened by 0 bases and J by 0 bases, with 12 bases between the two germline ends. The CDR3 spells CATSRDHRRLSGNTIYF. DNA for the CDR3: TGTGCCACCAGCAGAGACCACAGGCGCCTCTCTGGAAACACCATATATTTT.

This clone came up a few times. CDR3 residues: CASSTIKTGTHEQYF. The CDR3 coding sequence is TGTGCCAGCAGTACCATTAAGACAGGGACCCACGAGCAGTACTTC. This chain uses TRBV6-5 with TRBJ2-7; 7 positions agree with TRBD1. Losses at the gene ends were 5 bases for V and 5 bases for J; bases not matched to a gene: 12. This CDR3 comprises 15 residues. Germline values: CDR1 MNHEY, CDR2 SVGAGI.

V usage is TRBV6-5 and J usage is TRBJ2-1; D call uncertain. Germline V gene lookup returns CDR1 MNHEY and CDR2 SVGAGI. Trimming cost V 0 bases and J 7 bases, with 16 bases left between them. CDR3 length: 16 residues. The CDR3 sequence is CASSYSWRPLGNEQFF. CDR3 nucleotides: TGTGCCAGCAGTTACTCGTGGCGTCCCCTAGGAAATGAGCAGTTCTTC.

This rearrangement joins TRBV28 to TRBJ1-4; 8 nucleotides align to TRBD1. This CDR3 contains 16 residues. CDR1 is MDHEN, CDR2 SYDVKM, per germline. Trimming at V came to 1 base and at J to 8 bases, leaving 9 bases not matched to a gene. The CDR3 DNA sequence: TGTGCCAGCAGTTTATACCCCCAGGGGGCTACCGAAAAACTGTTTTTT. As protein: CASSLYPQGATEKLFF.

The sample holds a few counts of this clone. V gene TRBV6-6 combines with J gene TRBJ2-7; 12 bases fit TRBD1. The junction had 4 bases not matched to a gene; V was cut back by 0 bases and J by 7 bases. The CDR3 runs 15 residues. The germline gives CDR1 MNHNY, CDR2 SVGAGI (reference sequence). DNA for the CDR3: TGTGCCAGCAGTTACTCGGGACAGGGGGCTTGGGAGCAGTACTTC. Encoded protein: CASSYSGQGAWEQYF.

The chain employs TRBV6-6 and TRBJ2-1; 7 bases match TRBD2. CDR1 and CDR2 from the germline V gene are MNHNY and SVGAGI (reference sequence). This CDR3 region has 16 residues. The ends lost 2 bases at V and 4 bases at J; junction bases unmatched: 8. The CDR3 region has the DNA TGTGCCAGCAGTTACCACGGACTAGGAGGGTACAATGAGCAGTTCTTC. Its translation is CASSYHGLGGYNEQFF.

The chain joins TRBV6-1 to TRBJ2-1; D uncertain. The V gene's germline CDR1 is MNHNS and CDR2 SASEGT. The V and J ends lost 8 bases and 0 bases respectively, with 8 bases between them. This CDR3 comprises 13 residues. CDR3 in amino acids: CASLGASYNEQFF. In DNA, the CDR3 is TGTGCCAGCCTGGGCGCCTCCTACAATGAGCAGTTCTTC.

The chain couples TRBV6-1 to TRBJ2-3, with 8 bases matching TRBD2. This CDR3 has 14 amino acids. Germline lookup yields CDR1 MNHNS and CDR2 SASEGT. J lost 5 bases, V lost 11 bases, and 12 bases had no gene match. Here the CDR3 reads CAVRSGSGGDTQYF. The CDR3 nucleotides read TGTGCCGTTAGAAGCGGGAGTGGGGGAGATACGCAGTATTTT.

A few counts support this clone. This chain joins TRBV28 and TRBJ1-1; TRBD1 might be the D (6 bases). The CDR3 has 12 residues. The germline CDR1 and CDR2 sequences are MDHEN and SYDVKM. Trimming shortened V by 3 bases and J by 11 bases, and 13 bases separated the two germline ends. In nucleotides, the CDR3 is TGTGCCAGCAGTTTGTACAGGGCAACGGCTTTCTTT. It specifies CASSLYRATAFF. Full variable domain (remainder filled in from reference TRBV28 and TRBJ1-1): DVKVTQSSRYLVKRTGEKVFLECVQDMDHENMFWYRQDPGLGLRLIYFSYDVKMKEKGDIPEGYSVSREKKERFSLILESASTNQTSMYLCASSLYRATAFFGQGTRLTVV.

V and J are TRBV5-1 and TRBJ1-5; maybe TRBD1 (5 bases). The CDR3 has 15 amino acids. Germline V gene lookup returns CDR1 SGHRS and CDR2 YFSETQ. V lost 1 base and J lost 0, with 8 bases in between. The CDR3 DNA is TGCGCCAGCAGCTTGCAGGGAGGTAGCAATCAGCCCCAGCATTTT. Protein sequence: CASSLQGGSNQPQHF.

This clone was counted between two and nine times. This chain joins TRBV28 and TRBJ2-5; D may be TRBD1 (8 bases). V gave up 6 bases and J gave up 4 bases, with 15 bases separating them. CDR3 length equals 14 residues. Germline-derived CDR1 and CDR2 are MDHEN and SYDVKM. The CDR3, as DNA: TGTGCCAGCAGCGCAACAGGGGGGGGAGAGACCCAGTACTTC. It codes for CASSATGGGETQYF.

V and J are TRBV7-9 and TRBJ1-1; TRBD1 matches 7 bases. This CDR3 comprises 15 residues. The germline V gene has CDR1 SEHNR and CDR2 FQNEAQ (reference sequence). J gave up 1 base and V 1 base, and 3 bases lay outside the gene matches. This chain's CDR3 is CASSLGRDRNTEAFF. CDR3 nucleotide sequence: TGTGCCAGCAGCTTAGGCCGGGACAGGAACACTGAAGCTTTCTTT.

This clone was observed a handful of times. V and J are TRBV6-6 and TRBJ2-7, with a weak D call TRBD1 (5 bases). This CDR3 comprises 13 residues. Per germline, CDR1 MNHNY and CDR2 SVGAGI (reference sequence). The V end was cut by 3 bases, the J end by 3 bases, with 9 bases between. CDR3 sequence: CASSYWGHYEQYF. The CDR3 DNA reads TGTGCCAGCAGTTATTGGGGCCACTACGAGCAGTACTTC.

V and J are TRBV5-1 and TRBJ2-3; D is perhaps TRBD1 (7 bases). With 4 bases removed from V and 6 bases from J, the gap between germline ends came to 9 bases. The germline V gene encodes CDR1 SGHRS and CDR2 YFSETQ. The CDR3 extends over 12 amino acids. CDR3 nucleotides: TGCGCCAGCAGCCCAGGGGGGGATACGCAGTATTTT. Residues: CASSPGGDTQYF.

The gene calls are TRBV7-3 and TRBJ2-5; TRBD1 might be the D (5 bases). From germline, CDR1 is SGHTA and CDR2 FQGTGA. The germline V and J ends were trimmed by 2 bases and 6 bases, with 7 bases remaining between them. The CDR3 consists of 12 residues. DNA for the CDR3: TGTGCCAGCAGCTTAGCAGGGAAGACCCAGTACTTC. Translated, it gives CASSLAGKTQYF.

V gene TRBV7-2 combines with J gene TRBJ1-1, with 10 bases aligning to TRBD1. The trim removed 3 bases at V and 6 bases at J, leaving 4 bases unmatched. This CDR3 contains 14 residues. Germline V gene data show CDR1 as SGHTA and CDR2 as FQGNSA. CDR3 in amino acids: CASSFGTGEPEAFF. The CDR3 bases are TGTGCCAGCAGCTTCGGGACAGGGGAACCTGAAGCTTTCTTT.

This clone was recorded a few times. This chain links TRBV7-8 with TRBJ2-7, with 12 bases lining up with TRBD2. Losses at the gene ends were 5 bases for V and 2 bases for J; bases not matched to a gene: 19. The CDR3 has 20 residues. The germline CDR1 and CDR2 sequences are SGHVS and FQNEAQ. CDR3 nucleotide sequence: TGTGCCAGCAGCCACGAACGACGACTAGCGGGAGTGAGCACTACCTACGAGCAGTACTTC. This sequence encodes CASSHERRLAGVSTTYEQYF.

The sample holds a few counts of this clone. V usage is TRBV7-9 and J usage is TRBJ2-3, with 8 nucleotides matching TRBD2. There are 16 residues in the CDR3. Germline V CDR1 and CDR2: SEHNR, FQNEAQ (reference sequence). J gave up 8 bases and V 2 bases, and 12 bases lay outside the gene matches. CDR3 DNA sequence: TGTGCCAGCAGCTTACCGGGACTAGGAGATAGGGGTACGCAGTATTTT. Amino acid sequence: CASSLPGLGDRGTQYF. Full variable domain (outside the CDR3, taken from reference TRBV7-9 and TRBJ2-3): DTGVSQNPRHKITKRGQNVTFRCDPISEHNRLYWYRQTLGQGPEFLTYFQNEAQLEKSRLLSDRFSAERPKGSFSTLEIQRTEQGDSAMYLCASSLPGLGDRGTQYFGPGTRLTVL.